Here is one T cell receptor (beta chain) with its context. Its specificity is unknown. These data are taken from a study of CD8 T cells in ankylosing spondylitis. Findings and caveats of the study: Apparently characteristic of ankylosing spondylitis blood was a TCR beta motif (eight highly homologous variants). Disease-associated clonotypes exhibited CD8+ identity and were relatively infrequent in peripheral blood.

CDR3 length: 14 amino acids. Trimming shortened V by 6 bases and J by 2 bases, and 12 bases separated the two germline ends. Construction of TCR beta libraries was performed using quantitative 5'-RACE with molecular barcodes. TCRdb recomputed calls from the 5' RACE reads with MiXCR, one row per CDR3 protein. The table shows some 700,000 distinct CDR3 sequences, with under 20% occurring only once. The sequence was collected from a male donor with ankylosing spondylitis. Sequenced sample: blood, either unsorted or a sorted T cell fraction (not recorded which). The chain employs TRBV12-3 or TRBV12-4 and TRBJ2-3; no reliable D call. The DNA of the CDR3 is TGTGCCAGCAGCCCTCGACTCGACACAGATACGCAGTATTTT. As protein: CASSPRLDTDTQYF.